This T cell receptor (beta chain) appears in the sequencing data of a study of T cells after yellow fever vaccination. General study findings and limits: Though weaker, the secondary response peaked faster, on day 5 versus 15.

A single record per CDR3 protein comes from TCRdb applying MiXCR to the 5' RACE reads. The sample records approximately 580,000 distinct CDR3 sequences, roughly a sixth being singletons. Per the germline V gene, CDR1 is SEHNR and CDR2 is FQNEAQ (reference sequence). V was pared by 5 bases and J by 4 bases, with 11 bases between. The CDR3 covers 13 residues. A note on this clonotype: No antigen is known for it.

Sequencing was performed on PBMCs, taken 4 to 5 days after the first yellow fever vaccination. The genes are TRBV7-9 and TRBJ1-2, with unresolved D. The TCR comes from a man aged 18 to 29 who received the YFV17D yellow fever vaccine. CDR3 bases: TGTGCCAGCAGCCTTCGGGGTGCCTATGGCTACACCTTC. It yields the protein CASSLRGAYGYTF.